A selection of T cell receptor beta chains follows, all from one sample in a study of T cells in Graves' hyperthyroidism and ophthalmopathy. Via MiXCR, TCRdb re-called the multiplex PCR reads, giving one row per CDR3 protein. The table has around 340,000 distinct CDR3 sequences, about 17% seen once. The specimen sequenced was blood. These receptors originate from a woman under 40 with Graves' hyperthyroidism that later progressed to Graves' ophthalmopathy. The CDR3 runs from the conserved cysteine through the conserved F or W. The D gene is left open where the match is weak. Clone size is not always given. Where it is, it says once, few, many or a class for expanded clones.

J gene	D gene	V gene	clone size	CDR3 protein	CDR3 DNA
TRBJ2-3	NA	TRBV28	many	CASGGGGRPDTQYF	TGTGCCAGCGGAGGGGGAGGTCGCCCGGATACGCAGTATTTT
TRBJ2-7	TRBD2	TRBV20-1	NA	CSARDPGTSGSYEQYF	TGCAGTGCTAGAGACCCCGGGACTAGCGGGTCCTACGAGCAGTACTTC
TRBJ2-5	TRBD2	TRBV6-2/TRBV6-3	NA	CASSRAPGTRIETQYF	TGTGCCAGCAGCCGTGCACCCGGGACTAGGATAGAGACCCAGTACTTC
TRBJ2-6	TRBD1	TRBV28	many	CASSTGVPGANVLTF	TGTGCCAGCAGCACAGGGGTACCTGGGGCCAACGTCCTGACTTTC
TRBJ2-2	TRBD1	TRBV24-1	NA	CATSDSAWGQLNTGELFF	TGTGCCACCAGTGATTCTGCCTGGGGACAGTTGAACACCGGGGAGCTGTTTTTT
TRBJ2-2	NA	TRBV19	few	CASSTVANTGELFF	TGTGCCAGTAGTACGGTAGCGAACACCGGGGAGCTGTTTTTT
TRBJ2-3	NA	TRBV2	many	CASSRSDTQYF	TGTGCCAGCAGCAGATCGGATACGCAGTATTTT
TRBJ2-5	NA	TRBV11-3	NA	CASSHGMGIQETQYF	TGTGCCAGCAGCCACGGGATGGGAATTCAAGAGACCCAGTACTTC
TRBJ2-7	TRBD1	TRBV5-1	NA	CASRLGQGYEQYF	TGCGCCAGCAGGCTAGGACAGGGGTACGAGCAGTACTTC
TRBJ2-5	NA	TRBV7-9	many	CASTHLRETQYF	TGTGCCAGCACCCATTTGAGGGAGACCCAGTACTTC
TRBJ1-5	NA	TRBV6-1	many	CASSSPRDNQPQHF	TGTGCCAGCAGTTCGCCGAGGGACAATCAGCCCCAGCATTTT
TRBJ2-1	TRBD2	TRBV6-1	many	CASSIDGALLAGVGNEQFF	TGTGCCAGCAGCATTGACGGAGCCCTCCTAGCGGGAGTGGGTAATGAGCAGTTCTTC
TRBJ2-5	TRBD1	TRBV10-3	many	CAISAGQGLEETQYF	TGTGCCATCAGTGCCGGACAGGGGTTGGAAGAGACCCAGTACTTC
TRBJ2-7	NA	TRBV25-1	NA	CASSTYYEQYF	TGTGCCAGCAGTACATACTACGAGCAGTACTTC
TRBJ1-2	TRBD1	TRBV20-1	NA	CSARGTGDFYGYTF	TGCAGTGCTAGAGGGACAGGGGATTTCTATGGCTACACCTTC
TRBJ2-7	NA	TRBV20-1	many	CSARDIPRHSVGEQYF	TGCAGTGCTAGAGATATCCCTCGGCATTCGGTGGGCGAGCAGTACTTC
TRBJ2-2	TRBD2	TRBV5-5	few	CASSFLTTSGSRTGELFF	TGTGCCAGCAGCTTCCTGACAACTAGCGGGAGTCGCACCGGGGAGCTGTTTTTT
TRBJ2-3	NA	TRBV6-2/TRBV6-3	NA	CASSYALGAGTQYF	TGTGCCAGCAGTTACGCGCTAGGGGCTGGTACGCAGTATTTT
TRBJ1-1	NA	TRBV2	many	CASSGDGALNTEAFF	TGTGCCAGCAGTGGCGACGGAGCTCTGAACACTGAAGCTTTCTTT
TRBJ1-3	NA	TRBV4-2	few	CASRPERGRNTIYF	TGTGCCAGCAGACCCGAGAGGGGGAGAAACACCATATATTTT
TRBJ2-2	TRBD2	TRBV18	NA	CASSPGLAENTGELFF	TGTGCCAGCTCACCGGGACTAGCGGAAAACACCGGGGAGCTGTTTTTT
TRBJ1-5	NA	TRBV27	many	CASSLGLWNQPQHF	TGTGCCAGCAGTTTAGGGCTGTGGAATCAGCCCCAGCATTTT
TRBJ1-1	NA	TRBV18	many	CASSSTVPSGEAFF	TGTGCCAGCTCATCAACAGTACCTTCTGGCGAAGCTTTCTTT
TRBJ1-5	NA	TRBV28	few	CASTLLLGGTKTQPQHF	TGTGCCAGCACCCTCTTATTGGGGGGTACAAAAACTCAGCCCCAGCATTTT
TRBJ2-2	NA	TRBV24-1	many	CATSAHTGTPPNTGELFF	TGTGCCACCAGTGCGCATACCGGGACGCCCCCAAACACCGGGGAGCTGTTTTTT
TRBJ2-2	NA	TRBV3-1	NA	CASSPSWGKARDTGELFF	TGTGCCAGCAGCCCCTCGTGGGGGAAAGCCCGGGATACCGGGGAGCTGTTTTTT
TRBJ1-2	NA	TRBV3-1	NA	CASSQDLGAARNYGYTF	TGTGCCAGCAGCCAAGATCTTGGAGCTGCGCGGAACTATGGCTACACCTTC
TRBJ1-1	NA	TRBV27	many	CASSLRRTNTEAFF	TGTGCCAGCAGTTTAAGACGGACGAACACTGAAGCTTTCTTT
TRBJ2-5	NA	TRBV6-2/TRBV6-3	few	CASSPPRSFPYF	TGTGCCAGCAGCCCCCCTCGGTCTTTTCCTTACTTC
TRBJ2-3	NA	TRBV10-3	NA	CAISVAETQYF	TGTGCCATCAGTGTCGCGGAAACGCAGTATTTT
TRBJ2-3	NA	TRBV19	many	CASSRSAVPTDTQYF	TGTGCCAGTAGTAGGTCAGCCGTCCCCACAGATACGCAGTATTTT
TRBJ2-2	TRBD1	TRBV29-1	few	CSVTGATGELFF	TGCAGCGTCACAGGGGCCACCGGGGAGCTGTTTTTT
TRBJ2-3	TRBD2	TRBV4-1	NA	CASSHVVAGGADTQYF	TGCGCCAGCAGCCATGTCGTGGCGGGAGGGGCAGATACGCAGTATTTT
TRBJ1-1	NA	TRBV5-1	many	CASSGGMVTEAFF	TGCGCCAGCAGCGGTGGGATGGTGACTGAAGCTTTCTTT
TRBJ2-1	TRBD2	TRBV25-1	few	CANSGGTSGGQSGEQFF	TGTGCCAACAGTGGGGGGACTAGCGGGGGGCAGAGCGGTGAGCAGTTCTTC
TRBJ1-6	NA	TRBV7-2	few	CASSFRTIGSPLHF	TGTGCCAGCAGCTTTCGAACAATCGGGTCACCCCTCCACTTT
TRBJ2-7	TRBD2	TRBV27	many	CASSLATSGNYEQYF	TGTGCCAGCAGTTTAGCTACTAGCGGGAACTACGAGCAGTACTTC
TRBJ2-7	NA	TRBV29-1	few	CSVVCPNSYEQYF	TGCAGCGTTGTTTGCCCGAATTCCTACGAGCAGTACTTC
TRBJ1-5	TRBD1	TRBV18	few	CASSPQTGVQPQHF	TGTGCCAGCTCACCACAGACAGGGGTTCAGCCCCAGCATTTT
TRBJ1-6	NA	TRBV12-3/TRBV12-4	many	CASRLSGFDNSPLHF	TGTGCCAGCAGACTATCGGGTTTCGATAATTCACCCCTCCACTTT
TRBJ2-5	NA	TRBV28	many	CASSFGTQETQYF	TGTGCCAGCAGTTTCGGGACTCAAGAGACCCAGTACTTC
TRBJ1-1	NA	TRBV10-3	NA	CAIRNTGPVTEAFF	TGTGCCATCAGAAACACAGGGCCAGTGACTGAAGCTTTCTTT
TRBJ1-6	NA	TRBV11-1	many	CASRFGRTAYNSPLHF	TGTGCCAGCAGATTCGGACGGACTGCCTATAATTCACCCCTCCACTTT
TRBJ2-5	NA	TRBV11-2	many	CASSANRAPQETQYF	TGTGCCAGCAGCGCCAACCGGGCACCCCAAGAGACCCAGTACTTC
TRBJ1-6	TRBD1	TRBV11-3	NA	CASSVRQGRSPLHF	TGTGCCAGCAGCGTACGACAGGGGCGGTCACCCCTCCACTTT
TRBJ1-4	NA	TRBV2	many	CASSEVQATNEKLFF	TGTGCCAGCAGTGAAGTCCAGGCAACTAATGAAAAACTGTTTTTT
TRBJ2-4	NA	TRBV6-6	NA	CASSYWGEGRRNIQYF	TGTGCCAGCAGTTACTGGGGTGAGGGGAGGAGAAACATTCAGTACTTC
TRBJ2-1	TRBD2	TRBV15	many	CATSGGLAGRSNEQFF	TGTGCCACCAGCGGAGGACTAGCGGGACGCTCCAATGAGCAGTTCTTC
TRBJ2-1	TRBD2	TRBV28	NA	CASSSLRTSGGILYNEQFF	TGTGCCAGCAGTTCATTGAGGACTAGCGGCGGAATTCTCTACAATGAGCAGTTCTTC
TRBJ1-1	NA	TRBV20-1	many	CSASPSPEAFF	TGCAGTGCTAGCCCGTCCCCTGAAGCTTTCTTT
TRBJ1-3	NA	TRBV7-9	NA	CASSLAEGGNTIYF	TGTGCCAGCAGCTTAGCCGAGGGTGGAAACACCATATATTTT
TRBJ1-2	TRBD1	TRBV30	many	CAWRPQGVDGYTF	TGTGCCTGGAGACCACAGGGGGTGGATGGCTACACCTTC
TRBJ2-7	NA	TRBV28	few	CASSLSVGARYEQYF	TGTGCCAGCAGTTTATCTGTCGGGGCGAGATACGAGCAGTACTTC
TRBJ2-7	NA	TRBV28	many	CASSGRVSLEQYF	TGTGCCAGCAGTGGACGGGTGAGTCTCGAGCAGTACTTC
TRBJ2-1	NA	TRBV5-1	many	CASSKGYRENRSYNEQFF	TGCGCCAGCAGCAAAGGATACAGGGAAAACCGCTCCTACAATGAGCAGTTCTTC